Detailed here is one T cell receptor beta chain. No antigen is known for it. RNA totalling about 0.45 to 1 ug underwent reverse transcription with random hexamers. TCRdb re-called the immunoSEQ multiplex PCR reads with MiXCR, one entry per CDR3 protein. The data contain 130,000 to 150,000 distinct CDR3 sequences, around 95% of them singletons. This entry comes from a study of CD8 T cells in Susac syndrome. Findings of the study overall: Within Susac syndrome CD4+ T cell repertoires, clonal expansion was not evident. The study recognized that its TCR sequencing and HLA analysis covered a relatively small number of individuals.

Trimming at V came to 4 bases and at J to 4 bases, leaving 7 bases not matched to a gene. The germline gives CDR1 SGHRS, CDR2 YFSETQ. The CDR3 has 15 amino acids. The receptor's source is a human donor with Susac syndrome. The chain combines TRBV5-1 with TRBJ2-2; 7 bases fit TRBD1. Sequences were obtained from CD4+ T cells from PBMCs. The CDR3 is CASSMPGQRTGELFF. The CDR3 DNA is TGCGCCAGCAGCATGCCGGGACAGCGCACCGGGGAGCTGTTTTTT.